This entry lists 27 T cell receptor beta chains sequenced from one sample in a study of identical twins. Each CDR3 protein gets one entry after TCRdb re-called the 5' RACE reads with MiXCR. The repertoire holds approximately 260,000 distinct CDR3 sequences, with approximately 8.3% as singletons. Another study also made use of these data, one on yellow fever vaccine responses in identical twins.

Sequenced sample: CD8+ T cells sorted from blood. These TCRs come from a woman aged 18-30 years in good health.

This clonotype appeared a few times. The chain has TRBV6-4 and TRBJ2-3; 8 bases line up with TRBD2. J gave up 0 bases and V 3 bases, and 5 bases lay outside the gene matches. The length of the CDR3 is 16 residues. The germline V gene has CDR1 MRHNA and CDR2 SNTAGT. This chain's CDR3 is CASSEAAGGSTDTQYF. The DNA of the CDR3 is TGTGCCAGCAGTGAGGCGGCGGGAGGTAGCACAGATACGCAGTATTTT.

The V call is TRBV18, the J call TRBJ2-3, with 7 bases lining up with TRBD2. In germline, CDR1 is KGHSH, CDR2 LQKENI. The junction had 6 bases not matched to a gene; V was cut back by 3 bases and J by 0 bases. The CDR3 runs 16 residues. CDR3 residues: CASSPGAGSSTDTQYF. The CDR3 coding sequence is TGTGCCAGCTCACCTGGAGCGGGGTCCAGCACAGATACGCAGTATTTT. Full variable domain (rest looked up from reference TRBV18 and TRBJ2-3): NAGVMQNPRHLVRRRGQEARLRCSPMKGHSHVYWYRQLPEEGLKFMVYLQKENIIDESGMPKERFSAEFPKEGPSILRIQQVVRGDSAAYFCASSPGAGSSTDTQYFGPGTRLTVL.

The table lists this clonotype with a few counts. This chain connects TRBV10-3 to TRBJ2-1; TRBD1 matches 7 bases. V was clipped by 0 bases and J by 15 bases; unmatched bases: 5. CDR1 and CDR2 (germline): ENHRY, SYGVKD. The CDR3 consists of 12 residues. The CDR3 nucleotides read TGTGCCATCAGTGAGTCGAACGCAGGGGGGTTCTTC. Protein: CAISESNAGGFF.

This clonotype was recorded many times. The chain is built from TRBV3-1 and TRBJ2-5; D not certain. The CDR3 is 14 amino acids. Per germline, CDR1 LGHDT and CDR2 YNNKEL (reference sequence). V was trimmed by 1 base and J by 6 bases, leaving 12 bases between them. CDR3: CASSQGRPSKTQYF. For the CDR3, the DNA is TGTGCCAGCAGCCAAGGACGGCCATCGAAGACCCAGTACTTC.

In its sample, this clonotype was seen a few times. V gene TRBV7-9 combines with J gene TRBJ2-5, with D tentatively TRBD1 (6 bases). Germline V lookup: CDR1 SEHNR, CDR2 FQNEAQ (reference sequence). The CDR3 contains 13 residues. The germline V and J ends were trimmed by 6 bases and 2 bases, with 10 bases remaining between them. Here the CDR3 reads CASRRTDQETQYF. CDR3 nucleotide sequence: TGTGCCAGCAGACGGACAGATCAAGAGACCCAGTACTTC.

This clonotype was observed many times. The V call is TRBV6-2 or TRBV6-3, the J call TRBJ1-1; D remains unclear. The CDR3 length is 12 residues. V shed 2 bases and J shed 4 bases, with 5 bases lying between them. Germline V gene data show CDR1 as MNHEY and CDR2 as SVGEGT. The chain's CDR3 is CASSYVGTEAFF. CDR3 coding DNA: TGTGCCAGCAGTTACGTGGGCACTGAAGCTTTCTTT.

This clonotype appeared many times. DNA of the CDR3: TGTGCCAGCAGTTTAGGATCCCCGGGCTCCTACGAGCAGTACTTC. It encodes CASSLGSPGSYEQYF. The rearrangement joins TRBV27 to TRBJ2-7; D is unclear. Trimming cost V 2 bases and J 0 bases, with 11 bases left between them. The CDR3 contains 15 residues. Germline-derived CDR1 and CDR2 are MNHEY and SMNVEV (reference sequence).

This clonotype was recorded many times. A read error may produce the germline difference seen at one junction end. The chain has TRBV5-5 and TRBJ1-1; no firm D call. Germline CDR1 and CDR2: SGHKS and YYEKEE (reference sequence). This CDR3 is built from 12 residues. The CDR3 DNA follows: TGTGCCAGCAGCTTGGTGAAAACTGAAGCTTTCTTT. Its protein is CASSLVKTEAFF.

Only a few counts were recorded for this clonotype. This rearrangement joins TRBV7-2 to TRBJ2-3, with a weak D call TRBD2 (6 bases). CDR3 length: 15 amino acids. The germline V and J ends were trimmed by 1 base and 5 bases, with 13 bases remaining between them. CDR1 is SGHTA and CDR2 is FQGNSA in the germline V gene. As DNA, the CDR3 is TGTGCCAGCAGCTTAGTTGGCGGGGCGGGAGATACGCAGTATTTT. Translated: CASSLVGGAGDTQYF.

This chain links TRBV20-1 with TRBJ2-7; TRBD2 agrees at 7 bases. The germline V gene encodes CDR1 DFQATT and CDR2 SNEGSKA (reference sequence). The CDR3 spans 15 residues. The V segment lost 6 bases and the J segment 5 bases; nucleotides outside the gene matches: 16. The chain's CDR3 is CSASESGVNNHEQYF. CDR3 coding DNA: TGCAGTGCCTCTGAGAGCGGGGTGAATAACCACGAGCAGTACTTC.

Ten or more counts support this clonotype. The rearrangement links TRBV27 to TRBJ1-1, with no clear D. Trimming pared 0 bases from V and 2 bases from J, leaving 13 bases between. Germline assignment: CDR1 MNHEY and CDR2 SMNVEV (reference sequence). CDR3 length: 16 amino acids. CDR3 coding DNA: TGTGCCAGCAGTTTATCTACGTATGGGCTTAACACTGAAGCTTTCTTT. As protein: CASSLSTYGLNTEAFF.

This clonotype was observed at least ten times. This sequence joins TRBV5-1 and TRBJ2-5, with a possible D match to TRBD1 (7 bases). Germline V CDR1 and CDR2: SGHRS, YFSETQ. The CDR3 covers 17 residues. Trimming left V 5 bases short and J 4 bases short, with 24 bases between. CDR3 amino acids: CASSFARPGGLSETQYF. The CDR3 coding sequence is TGCGCCAGCAGTTTCGCTCGGCCAGGGGGGCTTTCAGAGACCCAGTACTTC.

This clonotype was seen more than once but under ten times. Germline and junction disagree at one end, which may indicate a read error. The rearrangement joins TRBV4-2 to TRBJ2-1; maybe TRBD1 (6 bases). This CDR3 spans 13 amino acids. Germline V CDR1 and CDR2: LGHNA, YNFKEQ. CDR3 amino acids: CASSQDLGAGQIF. CDR3 sequence (DNA): TGTGCCAGCAGCCAAGACCTGGGGGCAGGACAGATCTTC.

In this sample, this clonotype turned up many times. This rearrangement joins TRBV6-2 or TRBV6-3 to TRBJ1-1; D is ambiguous. The CDR3 runs 15 residues. Germline CDR1 is MNHEY and CDR2 is SVGEGT. V lost 6 bases and J lost 1, with 15 bases in between. The CDR3 sequence is CASSHGRTKNTEAFF. CDR3 DNA sequence: TGTGCCAGCAGCCACGGTCGGACGAAGAACACTGAAGCTTTCTTT.

V and J are TRBV7-9 and TRBJ2-4; TRBD2 matches at 8 bases. J lost 0 bases, V lost 5 bases, and 6 bases had no gene match. Germline V gives CDR1 SEHNR, CDR2 FQNEAQ (reference sequence). The CDR3 runs to 16 residues. CDR3 amino acids: CASSHAGGLAKNIQYF. CDR3 DNA sequence: TGTGCCAGCAGCCACGCGGGGGGCCTAGCCAAAAACATTCAGTACTTC.

This clonotype was recorded many times. The chain links TRBV27 to TRBJ2-1; TRBD2 matches at 9 bases. There are 15 residues in the CDR3. CDR1 MNHEY and CDR2 SMNVEV come from the germline V gene (reference sequence). V lost 8 bases, J lost 6 bases, and 11 bases stayed unmatched. This CDR3 reads CASGWTSVDINEQFF. The CDR3 coding sequence is TGTGCCAGCGGATGGACTAGCGTGGATATCAATGAGCAGTTCTTC.

The sample holds a few counts of this clonotype. The V call is TRBV3-1, the J call TRBJ2-7, with 7 bases aligning to TRBD1. Per germline, CDR1 LGHDT and CDR2 YNNKEL (reference sequence). With V trimmed by 3 bases and J by 5 bases, 7 bases remained unmatched. The length of the CDR3 is 14 residues. The CDR3 spells CASSHWTGPNEQYF. The CDR3 bases are TGTGCCAGCAGCCACTGGACAGGACCCAACGAGCAGTACTTC.

This clonotype appeared many times. V usage is TRBV29-1 and J usage is TRBJ1-1, with D perhaps TRBD1 (5 bases). This CDR3 comprises 13 residues. Trimming shortened V by 7 bases and J by 4 bases, and 16 bases separated the two germline ends. From germline, CDR1 is SQVTM and CDR2 ANQGSEA. CDR3 nucleotides: TGCAGCGCCCCGGACGGGGCGGGCACTGAAGCTTTCTTT. Translated, it gives CSAPDGAGTEAFF.

The chain carries TRBV7-3 and TRBJ2-1; TRBD1 agrees at 8 bases. V gave up 5 bases and J gave up 8 bases; unmatched junction bases: 5. The CDR3 covers 13 residues. The germline CDR1 and CDR2 sequences are SGHTA and FQGTGA. CDR3 in DNA: TGTGCCAGCAGCCGCGGACAGGGAGATGAGCAGTTCTTC. Its translation is CASSRGQGDEQFF.

This clonotype was seen more than once but under ten times. V is TRBV20-1 and J is TRBJ2-7; D gene unclear. V was shortened by 6 bases and J by 3 bases, with 24 bases between the two germline ends. The CDR3 has 16 residues. CDR1 and CDR2 (germline): DFQATT, SNEGSKA (reference sequence). The chain's CDR3 is CSADGDSDGSHYEQYF. CDR3 nucleotides: TGCAGTGCGGATGGGGATTCGGACGGAAGCCACTACGAGCAGTACTTC.

In this sample, this clonotype turned up a few times. This chain links TRBV6-5 with TRBJ2-2; 9 positions match TRBD1. Trimming took 0 bases from V and 3 from J; bases not matched to a gene: 8. The germline gives CDR1 MNHEY, CDR2 SVGAGI. The CDR3 runs 18 residues. The CDR3 loop reads CASSYSIVRDRDTGELFF. The DNA of the CDR3 is TGTGCCAGCAGTTACTCGATAGTCCGGGACAGGGACACCGGGGAGCTGTTTTTT.

This clonotype was counted a few times. The chain links TRBV10-3 to TRBJ2-5; no reliable D call. Trimming left V 8 bases short and J 2 bases short, with 9 bases between. The germline V gene encodes CDR1 ENHRY and CDR2 SYGVKD. This CDR3 spans 12 amino acids. The CDR3: CAIRDLQETQYF. CDR3 DNA sequence: TGTGCCATCCGAGACCTACAAGAGACCCAGTACTTC.

This chain uses TRBV3-1 with TRBJ2-1; TRBD2 matches at 7 bases. V was pared by 0 bases and J by 5 bases, with 22 bases of the junction left unmatched. The CDR3 runs 21 residues. Germline V lookup: CDR1 LGHDT, CDR2 YNNKEL (reference sequence). CDR3 loop: CASSQDWASGIHRGRNNEQFF. CDR3 DNA sequence: TGTGCCAGCAGCCAAGATTGGGCTAGCGGCATCCATAGGGGCAGGAACAATGAGCAGTTCTTC.

This clonotype has a handful of counts. The CDR3 region has the DNA TGTGCCAGCAGCTTTACCGGGACTAGTGGCAATGAGCAGTTCTTC. It translates to CASSFTGTSGNEQFF. The chain has TRBV11-1 and TRBJ2-1; 8 positions agree with TRBD2. Looked up from germline, CDR1 is SGHAT and CDR2 is FQDESV (reference sequence). The CDR3 length is 15 residues. V gave up 3 bases and J gave up 6 bases; unmatched junction bases: 7.

The V gene is TRBV7-8, the J gene TRBJ2-1, with 7 positions matching TRBD1. V was pared by 5 bases and J by 0 bases, with 7 bases of the junction left unmatched. The CDR3 has 16 residues. Germline V gene data show CDR1 as SGHVS and CDR2 as FQNEAQ. Written as DNA, the CDR3 is TGTGCCAGCAGCCCCGCTCCAGGGGGCTCCTACAATGAGCAGTTCTTC. It is translated as CASSPAPGGSYNEQFF.

This clonotype was observed a handful of times. The chain joins TRBV9 to TRBJ2-7, with 8 nucleotides matching TRBD2. From germline, CDR1 is SGDLS and CDR2 YYNGEE. The J segment lost 3 bases and the V segment lost 3 bases, leaving 5 bases of the junction unmatched. CDR3 length: 14 residues. CDR3 in DNA: TGTGCCAGCAGCGCCGGGACTAGAAACTACGAGCAGTACTTC. It yields the protein CASSAGTRNYEQYF.

This clonotype occurred a few times. The chain has TRBV27 and TRBJ2-1, with 16 bases that match TRBD2. After removal of 2 bases from V and 11 bases from J, the junction contained 3 bases not matched to a gene. Germline V lookup: CDR1 MNHEY, CDR2 SMNVEV (reference sequence). This CDR3 region has 15 residues. CDR3 DNA: TGTGCCAGCAGTTTAGGGGGACTAGCGGGAGGGAAGCAGTTCTTC. This codes for CASSLGGLAGGKQFF.